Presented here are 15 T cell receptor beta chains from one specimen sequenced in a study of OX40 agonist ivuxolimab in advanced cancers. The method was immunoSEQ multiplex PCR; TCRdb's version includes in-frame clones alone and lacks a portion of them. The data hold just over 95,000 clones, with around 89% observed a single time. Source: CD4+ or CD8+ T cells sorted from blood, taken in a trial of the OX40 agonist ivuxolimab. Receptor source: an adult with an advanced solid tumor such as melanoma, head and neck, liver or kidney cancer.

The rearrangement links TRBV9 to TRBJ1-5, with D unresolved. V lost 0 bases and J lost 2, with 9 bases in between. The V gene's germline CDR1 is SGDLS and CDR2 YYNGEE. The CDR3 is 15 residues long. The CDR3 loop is CASSVGAGGNQPQHF. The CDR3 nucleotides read TGTGCCAGCAGCGTAGGGGCGGGAGGCAATCAGCCCCAGCATTTT.

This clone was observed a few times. CDR3 sequence reads: CSVVVPNYGYTF. CDR3 DNA sequence: TGCAGCGTTGTAGTGCCTAACTATGGCTACACCTTC. The rearrangement uses TRBV29-1 and TRBJ1-2; D not certain. Germline lookup yields CDR1 SQVTM and CDR2 ANQGSEA. The CDR3 spans 12 residues. V was trimmed by 4 bases and J by 0 bases, leaving 6 bases between them.

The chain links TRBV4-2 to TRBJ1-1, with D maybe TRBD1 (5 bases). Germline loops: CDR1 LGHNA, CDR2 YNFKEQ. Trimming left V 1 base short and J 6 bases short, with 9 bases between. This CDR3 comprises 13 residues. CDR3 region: CASSQVRDPEAFF. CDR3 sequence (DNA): TGTGCCAGCAGCCAAGTTCGGGACCCTGAAGCTTTCTTT.

In nucleotides, the CDR3 is TGTGCCAGTACCGCCCGTGAGAACAATCAGCCCCAGCATTTT. This translates into CASTARENNQPQHF. The V call is TRBV19, the J call TRBJ1-5, with D unresolved. The CDR3 loop spans 14 amino acids. CDR1 and CDR2 (germline): LNHDA, SQIVND (reference sequence). V gave up 7 bases and J gave up 3 bases, with 13 bases separating them.

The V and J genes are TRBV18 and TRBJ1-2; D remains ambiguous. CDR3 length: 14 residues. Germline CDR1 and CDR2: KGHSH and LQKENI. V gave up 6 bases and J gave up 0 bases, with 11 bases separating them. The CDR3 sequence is CASSPGGSNYGYTF. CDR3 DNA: TGTGCCAGCTCTCCTGGCGGCTCTAACTATGGCTACACCTTC.

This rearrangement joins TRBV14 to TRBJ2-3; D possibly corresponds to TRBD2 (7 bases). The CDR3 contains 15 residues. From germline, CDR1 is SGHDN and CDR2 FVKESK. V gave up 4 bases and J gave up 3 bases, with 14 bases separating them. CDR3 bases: TGTGCCAGCAGCCCCCGGGGGGCGGGGACAGATACGCAGTATTTT. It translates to CASSPRGAGTDTQYF.

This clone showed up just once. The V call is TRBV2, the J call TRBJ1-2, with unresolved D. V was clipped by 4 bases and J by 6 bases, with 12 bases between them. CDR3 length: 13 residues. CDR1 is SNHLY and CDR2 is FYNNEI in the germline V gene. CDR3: CASSGTALDGYTF. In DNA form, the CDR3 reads TGTGCCAGCAGTGGGACCGCACTTGATGGCTACACCTTC.

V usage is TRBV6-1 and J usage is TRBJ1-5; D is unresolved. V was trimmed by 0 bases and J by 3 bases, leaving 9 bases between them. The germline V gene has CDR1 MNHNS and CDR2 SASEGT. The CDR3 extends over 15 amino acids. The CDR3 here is CASSEAWAANQPQHF. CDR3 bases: TGTGCCAGCAGTGAAGCGTGGGCAGCCAATCAGCCCCAGCATTTT.

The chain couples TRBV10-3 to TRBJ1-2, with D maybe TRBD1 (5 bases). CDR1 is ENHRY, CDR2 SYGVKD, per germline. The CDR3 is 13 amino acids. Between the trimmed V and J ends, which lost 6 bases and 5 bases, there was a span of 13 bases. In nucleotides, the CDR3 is TGTGCCATCAGCGCCGATAGACAGTATGGCTACACCTTC. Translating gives CAISADRQYGYTF.

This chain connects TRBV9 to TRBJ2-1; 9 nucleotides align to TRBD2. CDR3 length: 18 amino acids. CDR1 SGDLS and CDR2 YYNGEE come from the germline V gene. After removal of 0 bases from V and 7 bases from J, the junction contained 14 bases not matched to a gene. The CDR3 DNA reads TGTGCCAGCAGCGTAGATATCACTAGCGGGCCGGGAAGGAATGAGCAGTTCTTC. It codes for CASSVDITSGPGRNEQFF.

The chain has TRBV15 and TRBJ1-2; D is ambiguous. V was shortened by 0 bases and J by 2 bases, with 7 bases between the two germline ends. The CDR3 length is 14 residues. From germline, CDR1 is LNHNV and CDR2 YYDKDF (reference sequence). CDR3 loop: CATSRDRMNYGYTF. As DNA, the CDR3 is TGTGCCACCAGCAGAGATAGAATGAACTATGGCTACACCTTC.

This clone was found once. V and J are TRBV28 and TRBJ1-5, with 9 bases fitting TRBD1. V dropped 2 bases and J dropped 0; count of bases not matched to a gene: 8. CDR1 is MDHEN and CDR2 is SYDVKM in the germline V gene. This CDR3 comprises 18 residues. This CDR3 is CASSLMTGGVYSNQPQHF. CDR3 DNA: TGTGCCAGCAGTTTAATGACAGGGGGAGTTTATAGCAATCAGCCCCAGCATTTT.

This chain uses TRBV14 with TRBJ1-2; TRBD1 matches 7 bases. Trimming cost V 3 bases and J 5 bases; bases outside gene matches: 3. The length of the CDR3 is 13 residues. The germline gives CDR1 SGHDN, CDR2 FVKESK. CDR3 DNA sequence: TGTGCCAGCAGCCAGACAGGGAGATATGGCTACACCTTC. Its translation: CASSQTGRYGYTF.

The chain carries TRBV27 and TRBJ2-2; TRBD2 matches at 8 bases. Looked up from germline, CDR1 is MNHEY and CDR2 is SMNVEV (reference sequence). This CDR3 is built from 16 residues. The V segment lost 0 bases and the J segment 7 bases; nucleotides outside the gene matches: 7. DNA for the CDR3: TGTGCCAGCAGTTTATCCTGGACTAGCCGGGGCGGGGAGCTGTTTTTT. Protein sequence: CASSLSWTSRGGELFF.

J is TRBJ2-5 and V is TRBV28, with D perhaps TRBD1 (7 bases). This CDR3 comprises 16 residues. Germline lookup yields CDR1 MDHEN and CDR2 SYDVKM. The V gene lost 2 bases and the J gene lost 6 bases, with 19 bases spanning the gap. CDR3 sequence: CASSLAAGQREKTQYF. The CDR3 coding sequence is TGTGCCAGCAGTTTAGCCGCGGGACAGAGAGAGAAGACCCAGTACTTC.